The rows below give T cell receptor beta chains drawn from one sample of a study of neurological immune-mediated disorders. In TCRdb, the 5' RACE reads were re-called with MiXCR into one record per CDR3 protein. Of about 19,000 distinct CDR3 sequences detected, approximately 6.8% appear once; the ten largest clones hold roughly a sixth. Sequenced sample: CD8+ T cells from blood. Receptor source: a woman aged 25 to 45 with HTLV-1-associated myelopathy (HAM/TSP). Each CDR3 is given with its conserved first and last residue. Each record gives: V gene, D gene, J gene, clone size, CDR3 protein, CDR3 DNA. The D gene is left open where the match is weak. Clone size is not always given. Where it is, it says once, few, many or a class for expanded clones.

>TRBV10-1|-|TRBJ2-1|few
CASSEAGQGTHEQFF
TGCGCCAGCAGTGAGGCCGGCCAGGGTACTCATGAGCAGTTCTTC
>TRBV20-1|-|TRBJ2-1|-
CSVAYVGRSYNEQFF
TGCAGTGTCGCCTATGTGGGTAGATCCTACAATGAGCAGTTCTTC
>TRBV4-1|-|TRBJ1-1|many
CASSQARYTTEAFF
TGCGCCAGCAGCCAAGCTCGATATACCACTGAAGCTTTCTTT
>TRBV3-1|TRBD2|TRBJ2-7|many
CASSQGAGDDYEQYF
TGTGCCAGCAGCCAGGGAGCGGGGGACGACTACGAGCAGTACTTC
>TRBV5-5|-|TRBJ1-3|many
CASSLEELIPFSGNTIYF
TGTGCCAGCAGCTTGGAGGAATTAATTCCCTTCTCTGGAAACACCATATATTTT
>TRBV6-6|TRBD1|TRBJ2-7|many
CASSYSLDRGYEQYF
TGTGCCAGCAGTTACTCGTTGGACAGGGGGTACGAGCAGTACTTC
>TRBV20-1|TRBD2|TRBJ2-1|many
CSARVLGGGRDEQFF
TGCAGTGCTAGAGTTCTCGGCGGGGGGCGGGATGAGCAGTTCTTC
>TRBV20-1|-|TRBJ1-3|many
CSASEVNSGNTIYF
TGCAGTGCGAGCGAAGTCAACTCTGGAAACACCATATATTTT
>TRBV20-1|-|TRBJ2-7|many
CSARGPDRDYEQYF
TGCAGTGCTAGAGGACCAGATCGGGACTACGAGCAGTACTTC
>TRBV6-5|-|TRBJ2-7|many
CASSYLGIEQGGRVYEQYF
TGTGCCAGCAGTTACTTGGGGATCGAACAGGGGGGGAGAGTATACGAGCAGTACTTC
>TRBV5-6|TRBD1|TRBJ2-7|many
CASTETGKSYEQYF
TGTGCCAGCACGGAGACAGGGAAATCCTACGAGCAGTACTTC
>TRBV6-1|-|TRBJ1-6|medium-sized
CASTSEGGGISPLHF
TGTGCCAGCACCAGTGAAGGGGGGGGTATTTCTCCCCTCCACTTT
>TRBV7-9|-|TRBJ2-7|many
CASSPTYSYEQYF
TGTGCCAGCAGCCCAACTTATTCCTACGAGCAGTACTTC
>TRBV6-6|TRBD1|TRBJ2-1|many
CASSYPQRGREHEQFF
TGTGCCAGCAGTTACCCTCAGAGGGGGCGCGAGCATGAGCAGTTCTTC
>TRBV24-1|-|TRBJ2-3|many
CATSDPTPSTDTQYF
TGTGCCACCAGTGACCCGACTCCCAGCACAGATACGCAGTATTTT
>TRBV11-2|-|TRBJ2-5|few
CASSFRSPQETQYF
TGTGCCAGCAGCTTCCGAAGCCCCCAAGAGACCCAGTACTTC
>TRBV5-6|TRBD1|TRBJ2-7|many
CASSLGTGGAEQYF
TGTGCCAGCAGCTTGGGGACAGGGGGAGCCGAGCAGTACTTC
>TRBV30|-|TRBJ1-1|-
CAWEDWNTEAFF
TGTGCCTGGGAGGACTGGAACACTGAAGCTTTCTTT
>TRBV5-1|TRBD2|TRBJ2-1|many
CASSLVSRTSSYNEQFF
TGCGCCAGCAGCTTGGTCAGCCGGACTAGCTCCTACAATGAGCAGTTCTTC